This passage covers 6 T cell receptor beta chains from one sample sequenced in a study of OX40 agonist ivuxolimab in advanced cancers. Assay: immunoSEQ multiplex PCR; the TCRdb copy retains only in-frame clones and omits some. This table holds some 49,000 clones, about 85% found once. This sample comprised CD4+ or CD8+ T cells sorted from blood, obtained in a trial of the OX40 agonist ivuxolimab. Source of these receptors: an adult with an advanced solid tumor such as melanoma, head and neck, liver or kidney cancer.

V is TRBV27 and J is TRBJ2-1; tentative D call: TRBD2 (6 bases). V shed 0 bases and J shed 0 bases, with 9 bases lying between them. CDR3 size: 16 residues. The V gene's germline CDR1 is MNHEY and CDR2 SMNVEV (reference sequence). CDR3 sequence (DNA): TGTGCCAGCAGTTTATCGGACGGGAGCTCCTACAATGAGCAGTTCTTC. Translated, it gives CASSLSDGSSYNEQFF.

This chain joins TRBV19 and TRBJ1-6; D is undetermined. Germline V CDR1 and CDR2: LNHDA, SQIVND (reference sequence). The CDR3 runs 14 residues. The ends were cut back, 8 bases at V and 0 bases at J, with 8 bases in the middle. The CDR3: CASEGNSYNSPLHF. CDR3 in DNA: TGTGCCAGTGAAGGGAACTCCTATAATTCACCCCTCCACTTT. Looking up the rest from reference TRBV19 and TRBJ1-6 gives the full variable domain: DGGITQSPKYLFRKEGQNVTLSCEQNLNHDAMYWYRQDPGQGLRLIYYSQIVNDFQKGDIAEGYSVSREKKESFPLTVTSAQKNPTAFYLCASEGNSYNSPLHFGNGTRLTVT.

J is TRBJ1-4 and V is TRBV5-8; unclear D gene. The V end lost 0 bases, the J end lost 7 bases, and 13 bases lay between the germline ends. This CDR3 region has 15 residues. The germline CDR1 and CDR2 sequences are SGHTS and YDEGEE. The CDR3 spells CASSLDGVIGEKLFF. The CDR3, as DNA: TGTGCCAGCAGCTTGGATGGGGTAATAGGTGAAAAACTGTTTTTT.

The gene calls are TRBV28 and TRBJ2-1; 11 bases match TRBD1. Germline V gene sequence: CDR1 MDHEN, CDR2 SYDVKM. The CDR3 covers 15 residues. After removal of 5 bases from V and 2 bases from J, the junction contained 2 bases not matched to a gene. This chain's CDR3 is CASSPGQGAYNEQFF. CDR3 nucleotide sequence: TGTGCCAGCAGTCCGGGACAGGGGGCCTACAATGAGCAGTTCTTC.

This clone has a handful of counts. The chain uses TRBV4-3 and TRBJ1-3; 11 bases map to TRBD1. V lost 3 bases, J lost 4 bases, and 5 bases stayed unmatched. Germline CDR1 reads LGHNA; CDR2 reads YSLEER. The CDR3 has 16 residues. The CDR3 loop is CASSQGQGVGGNTIYF. For the CDR3, the DNA is TGCGCCAGCAGCCAGGGACAGGGGGTAGGAGGAAACACCATATATTTT.

The V gene is TRBV29-1, the J gene TRBJ2-1, with D tentatively TRBD2 (7 bases). This CDR3 is 14 amino acids long. CDR1 and CDR2 (germline): SQVTM, ANQGSEA. Trimming cost V 2 bases and J 3 bases, with 11 bases left between them. CDR3 in DNA: TGCAGCGTTGAATCGGGGGGCTTCTACAATGAGCAGTTCTTC. Translating it yields CSVESGGFYNEQFF.